The source of this T cell receptor (beta chain) is a study of blood T cell repertoires in COVID-19. The authors' processing: The authors estimated nucleated cell counts from reference gene primer amplification. Sequencing used immunoSEQ multiplex PCR; TCRdb keeps in-frame clones, though not all of them. V, J and clone size reflect that table, while D and trimming were determined from the DNA. The table lists approximately 240,000 clones, around 85% of them singletons. The length of the CDR3 is 14 residues. V dropped 6 bases and J dropped 3 bases, with 12 bases sitting between them. CDR1 MDHEN and CDR2 SYDVKM come from the germline V gene.

The TCR originated in a middle-aged woman with active or convalescent COVID-19. The chain combines TRBV28 with TRBJ1-5; D may be TRBD1 (6 bases). Material for sequencing was peripheral blood. The CDR3 region is CASSPPGDNQPQHF. The CDR3 DNA is TGTGCCAGCAGCCCCCCAGGGGACAATCAGCCCCAGCATTTT.